Listed below are T cell receptor beta chains from one sample, sequenced in a study of blood T cells in healthy people across ages. MiXCR, applied by TCRdb to the 5' RACE reads, yields one record per CDR3 protein. Of 350,000 to 450,000 distinct CDR3 sequences in the sample, roughly half are singletons; the top ten hold 51%. The material sequenced was blood. These receptors were obtained from a man in his 60s in good health. Both conserved end residues are part of each CDR3. Fields, in order: D gene, clone size, J gene, V gene, CDR3 DNA, CDR3 protein. D genes are given only for firm matches. Only some rows state a clone size, as once, few, many or a class for expanded clones.

d_call: NA
clone_size: NA
j_call: TRBJ2-7
v_call: TRBV7-2
cdr3_nt: TGTGCCAGCAGCTTCGGGGACACTGCCTACGAGCAGTACTTC
cdr3_aa: CASSFGDTAYEQYF

d_call: NA
clone_size: NA
j_call: TRBJ2-1
v_call: TRBV3-1
cdr3_nt: TGTGCCAGCAGTGCCCGTTCGGGTGAGCAGTTCTTC
cdr3_aa: CASSARSGEQFF

d_call: NA
clone_size: many
j_call: TRBJ2-7
v_call: TRBV20-1
cdr3_nt: TGCAGTGCTGGAATTCCGGGACTCCAATCCTACGAGCAGTACTTC
cdr3_aa: CSAGIPGLQSYEQYF

d_call: TRBD2
clone_size: NA
j_call: TRBJ2-7
v_call: TRBV12-3/TRBV12-4
cdr3_nt: TGTGCCAGCAGTTTAGCAGGGCTAGCGGGGGGCGAGCAGTACTTC
cdr3_aa: CASSLAGLAGGEQYF

d_call: NA
clone_size: NA
j_call: TRBJ1-2
v_call: TRBV20-1
cdr3_nt: TGCAGTGCTCAGACCTATGGCTACACCTTC
cdr3_aa: CSAQTYGYTF

d_call: NA
clone_size: few
j_call: TRBJ2-1
v_call: TRBV6-2/TRBV6-3
cdr3_nt: TGTGCCAGCAGGCCGGGGGTAGAGACAAATGAGCAGTTCTTC
cdr3_aa: CASRPGVETNEQFF

d_call: TRBD2
clone_size: NA
j_call: TRBJ2-3
v_call: TRBV6-1
cdr3_nt: TGTGCCAGCAGCCCCTATATAGTAACTAGCGCGAGCACAGATACGCAGTATTTT
cdr3_aa: CASSPYIVTSASTDTQYF

d_call: NA
clone_size: NA
j_call: TRBJ2-1
v_call: TRBV7-2
cdr3_nt: TGTGCCAGCAGCCCAATCGACACCTACAATGAGCAGTTCTTC
cdr3_aa: CASSPIDTYNEQFF

d_call: NA
clone_size: NA
j_call: TRBJ2-5
v_call: TRBV6-1
cdr3_nt: TGTGCCAACAGTGAAGGATCCGTACAAGAGACCCAGTACTTC
cdr3_aa: CANSEGSVQETQYF

d_call: NA
clone_size: once
j_call: TRBJ2-3
v_call: TRBV7-3
cdr3_nt: TGTGCCAGCAGCCCCCGGGACCACGCAGATACGCAGTATTTT
cdr3_aa: CASSPRDHADTQYF

d_call: NA
clone_size: NA
j_call: TRBJ2-7
v_call: TRBV6-2/TRBV6-3
cdr3_nt: TGTGCCAGCGGGAAGGGGCAGGTCTTCCCTTACGAGCAGTACTTC
cdr3_aa: CASGKGQVFPYEQYF

d_call: NA
clone_size: NA
j_call: TRBJ1-2
v_call: TRBV30
cdr3_nt: TGTGCCTGGACGGGGGGCAGGATGAAGTCCTATGGCTACACCTTC
cdr3_aa: CAWTGGRMKSYGYTF

d_call: TRBD2
clone_size: NA
j_call: TRBJ2-5
v_call: TRBV3-1
cdr3_nt: TGTGCCAGCAGCCCGGAGAGGGCTAGCGGGTACCAAGAGACCCAGTACTTC
cdr3_aa: CASSPERASGYQETQYF

d_call: NA
clone_size: few
j_call: TRBJ2-7
v_call: TRBV2
cdr3_nt: TGTGCCAGCAGGGGGGGGGGCAATGAGCAGTACTTC
cdr3_aa: CASRGGGNEQYF

d_call: TRBD1
clone_size: NA
j_call: TRBJ1-2
v_call: TRBV7-2
cdr3_nt: TGTGCCAGCAGCTTAGGGAGCCAGGGGGCGAATGGCTACACCTTC
cdr3_aa: CASSLGSQGANGYTF

d_call: NA
clone_size: NA
j_call: TRBJ2-7
v_call: TRBV7-9
cdr3_nt: TGTGCCAGCAGCTTAAGGCCGGCTATACTTGACGAGCAGTACTTC
cdr3_aa: CASSLRPAILDEQYF

d_call: TRBD2
clone_size: few
j_call: TRBJ2-1
v_call: TRBV4-3
cdr3_nt: TGCGCCAGCAGCCAAGTAACCGGGACTAGCGTCAATGAGCAGTTCTTC
cdr3_aa: CASSQVTGTSVNEQFF

d_call: NA
clone_size: NA
j_call: TRBJ1-1
v_call: TRBV15
cdr3_nt: TGTGCCACCAGCAGAGGCCGGGACACCCGACGGAACACTGAAGCTTTCTTT
cdr3_aa: CATSRGRDTRRNTEAFF

d_call: NA
clone_size: NA
j_call: TRBJ1-5
v_call: TRBV27
cdr3_nt: TGTGCCAGCAGTTGGAGGGCTGGCAATCAGCCCCAGCATTTT
cdr3_aa: CASSWRAGNQPQHF

d_call: TRBD2
clone_size: NA
j_call: TRBJ2-1
v_call: TRBV7-2
cdr3_nt: TGTGCCAGCAGTTTATACGGGGGGGCCCGGTACCGCAATGAGCAGTTCTTC
cdr3_aa: CASSLYGGARYRNEQFF

d_call: TRBD1
clone_size: NA
j_call: TRBJ1-2
v_call: TRBV20-1
cdr3_nt: TGCAGTGCTAGAGGGGGGGACAGGGGCCTCTCTGGCTACACCTTC
cdr3_aa: CSARGGDRGLSGYTF

d_call: TRBD2
clone_size: NA
j_call: TRBJ2-1
v_call: TRBV6-4
cdr3_nt: TGTGCCAGCAGTGAGAATAGCGGGAGTGGCAATGAGCAGTTCTTC
cdr3_aa: CASSENSGSGNEQFF

d_call: NA
clone_size: few
j_call: TRBJ2-7
v_call: TRBV28
cdr3_nt: TGTGCCAGCAGTACAGGGTTTTACGAGCAGTACTTC
cdr3_aa: CASSTGFYEQYF

d_call: NA
clone_size: few
j_call: TRBJ2-5
v_call: TRBV5-1
cdr3_nt: TGCGCCAGCAGCTTGGAGGCAGGGACCAAGACCCAGTACTTC
cdr3_aa: CASSLEAGTKTQYF

d_call: NA
clone_size: few
j_call: TRBJ1-1
v_call: TRBV6-1
cdr3_nt: TGTGCCAGCCAACAGGGACTGTGGACTGAAGCTTTCTTT
cdr3_aa: CASQQGLWTEAFF

d_call: NA
clone_size: NA
j_call: TRBJ2-3
v_call: TRBV7-2
cdr3_nt: TGTGCCAGCAGCAGGACAGCCACTAGCACAGATACGCAGTATTTT
cdr3_aa: CASSRTATSTDTQYF

d_call: NA
clone_size: NA
j_call: TRBJ2-4
v_call: TRBV6-5
cdr3_nt: TGTGCCAGCAGTTACTCGCTAGCCAAAAACATTCAGTACTTC
cdr3_aa: CASSYSLAKNIQYF

d_call: TRBD1
clone_size: NA
j_call: TRBJ1-4
v_call: TRBV27
cdr3_nt: TGTGCCAGCAGTCCGGGACAGGGTGGCCAAAAACTGTTTTTT
cdr3_aa: CASSPGQGGQKLFF

d_call: NA
clone_size: NA
j_call: TRBJ1-2
v_call: TRBV6-2/TRBV6-3
cdr3_nt: TGTGCCAGCAACCCCCAGGGATACTATGGCTACACCTTC
cdr3_aa: CASNPQGYYGYTF

d_call: TRBD1
clone_size: NA
j_call: TRBJ1-2
v_call: TRBV6-6
cdr3_nt: TGTGCCAGCAGCGACAGGGCTAACTATGGCTACACCTTC
cdr3_aa: CASSDRANYGYTF

d_call: NA
clone_size: NA
j_call: TRBJ2-3
v_call: TRBV12-3/TRBV12-4
cdr3_nt: TGTGCCACCAGGGGTGGGGCGGGGAACACAGATACGCAGTATTTT
cdr3_aa: CATRGGAGNTDTQYF

d_call: TRBD2
clone_size: few
j_call: TRBJ2-5
v_call: TRBV20-1
cdr3_nt: TGCAGTGCGGGACTAGAAGAGACCCAGTACTTC
cdr3_aa: CSAGLEETQYF

d_call: NA
clone_size: NA
j_call: TRBJ1-1
v_call: TRBV27
cdr3_nt: TGTGCCAGCAGTTCCAACAGGAGGAACACTGAAGCTTTCTTT
cdr3_aa: CASSSNRRNTEAFF

d_call: NA
clone_size: NA
j_call: TRBJ2-5
v_call: TRBV4-3
cdr3_nt: TGCGCCAGCAGCCAAGCCCCCCCCGACGGCATAGGACAAGAGACCCAGTACTTC
cdr3_aa: CASSQAPPDGIGQETQYF

d_call: NA
clone_size: many
j_call: TRBJ2-7
v_call: TRBV28
cdr3_nt: TGTGCCAGCCGCCAAGGGTCCTACGAGCAGTACTTC
cdr3_aa: CASRQGSYEQYF

d_call: NA
clone_size: once
j_call: TRBJ1-4
v_call: TRBV25-1
cdr3_nt: TGTGCCAGCACCGGACAGACGGGAGAAAAACTGTTTTTT
cdr3_aa: CASTGQTGEKLFF

d_call: NA
clone_size: NA
j_call: TRBJ2-7
v_call: TRBV10-3
cdr3_nt: TGTGCCATCCGGGACTTGAGCTCCTACAATGAGCAGTACTTC
cdr3_aa: CAIRDLSSYNEQYF

d_call: NA
clone_size: NA
j_call: TRBJ2-1
v_call: TRBV10-3
cdr3_nt: TGTGCCATCAGTGAGCCCGACAGTACTAGAGTTCAGTTCTTC
cdr3_aa: CAISEPDSTRVQFF

d_call: TRBD2
clone_size: few
j_call: TRBJ2-3
v_call: TRBV7-2
cdr3_nt: TGTGCCAGCAGCTTAGGGGGCTCGCGGGAGATCACAGATACGCAGTATTTT
cdr3_aa: CASSLGGSREITDTQYF

d_call: NA
clone_size: NA
j_call: TRBJ2-5
v_call: TRBV7-8
cdr3_nt: TGTGCCAGCAGCGCGGAGTCCAACTCGGAGACCCAGTACTTC
cdr3_aa: CASSAESNSETQYF

d_call: NA
clone_size: many
j_call: TRBJ2-7
v_call: TRBV27
cdr3_nt: TGTGCCAGCACGGCACTCCCGATGGGAGAGCAGTACTTC
cdr3_aa: CASTALPMGEQYF

d_call: TRBD2
clone_size: NA
j_call: TRBJ2-7
v_call: TRBV5-1
cdr3_nt: TGCACCAGCAGCGGGACTAGCGGAAGCTCCTACGAGCAGTACTTC
cdr3_aa: CTSSGTSGSSYEQYF